Presented here are 27 T cell receptor beta chains from one specimen sequenced in a study of beta chain features in type 1 diabetes. No antigen is known for these receptors. Sequencing targeted expressed TCRB transcripts, as all isolated RNA had been reverse transcribed. TCRdb's table, derived via immunoSEQ multiplex PCR, lists solely in-frame clones and lacks some. This repertoire shows 300,000 to 350,000 clones, about 14% found once; its top ten account for roughly 0.015%. General study results and limits: Shorter TCRB CDR3s, moderately but significantly so, marked every one of the four CD4+ subsets in Type 1 diabetes patients.

Sequenced: naive CD4+ T cells from blood. The receptors were sampled from a woman younger than 35 with type 1 diabetes.

J is TRBJ1-2 and V is TRBV11-2; no definite D call. The CDR3 length is 14 residues. CDR1 is SGHAT, CDR2 FQNNGV, per germline. V was shortened by 0 bases and J by 8 bases, with 13 bases between the two germline ends. CDR3 sequence reads: CASSLDLVAGGYTF. CDR3 in DNA: TGTGCCAGCAGCTTAGATCTTGTGGCCGGGGGCTACACCTTC.

The J gene is TRBJ2-5, the V gene TRBV6-5; D is uncertain. The CDR3 spans 14 residues. Trimming removed 6 bases at V and 2 bases at J, with 13 bases between. CDR1 MNHEY and CDR2 SVGAGI come from the germline V gene. This CDR3 is CASRPTTLQETQYF. Here the CDR3 DNA reads TGTGCCAGCAGACCTACGACTTTACAAGAGACCCAGTACTTC.

The genes are TRBV5-1 and TRBJ1-3; D possibly corresponds to TRBD1 (5 bases). Trimming took 0 bases from V and 2 from J, leaving 6 bases between them. The CDR3 contains 14 residues. Germline loops: CDR1 SGHRS, CDR2 YFSETQ. The CDR3 loop is CASSLVGAGNTIYF. The CDR3 region has the DNA TGCGCCAGCAGCTTGGTAGGGGCTGGAAACACCATATATTTT.

This rearrangement joins TRBV6-1 to TRBJ1-2; maybe TRBD1 (6 bases). This CDR3 spans 15 amino acids. Germline V CDR1 and CDR2: MNHNS, SASEGT. V was shortened by 2 bases and J by 4 bases, with 14 bases between the two germline ends. CDR3 sequence: CASSELAGAPYGYTF. CDR3 nucleotide sequence: TGTGCCAGCAGTGAACTCGCAGGGGCGCCCTATGGCTACACCTTC.

This clone has a handful of counts. The chain joins TRBV7-6 to TRBJ2-7; D possibly matches TRBD1 or TRBD2 (5 bases each). This CDR3 is built from 11 residues. Germline assignment: CDR1 SGHVS and CDR2 FNYEAQ. V lost 5 bases and J 9 bases, leaving 11 bases between the germline ends. The CDR3 DNA is TGTGCCAGCAGCCTAGAGGGGCCGCAGTACTTC. Translated, it gives CASSLEGPQYF.

The V gene is TRBV2, the J gene TRBJ2-7, with a tentative D call TRBD1 (6 bases). Germline CDR1 reads SNHLY; CDR2 reads FYNNEI. The CDR3 consists of 15 residues. The ends were cut back, 4 bases at V and 0 bases at J, with 13 bases in the middle. CDR3 nucleotides: TGTGCCAGCAGTGTTGACAGGTTCAGCTCCTACGAGCAGTACTTC. This gives the protein CASSVDRFSSYEQYF.

J is TRBJ1-1 and V is TRBV20-1; D not certain. Germline V lookup: CDR1 DFQATT, CDR2 SNEGSKA (reference sequence). Trimming removed 0 bases at V and 6 bases at J, with 5 bases between. This CDR3 has 11 amino acids. DNA of the CDR3: TGCAGTGCTAGAGACGGTTCTGAAGCTTTCTTT. Residues: CSARDGSEAFF.

V is TRBV6-5 and J is TRBJ1-2, with 7 positions matching TRBD1. The CDR3 runs to 16 residues. Germline CDR1 reads MNHEY; CDR2 reads SVGAGI. V dropped 4 bases and J dropped 4; count of bases not matched to a gene: 12. The CDR3 sequence is CASSFDRAVGSYGYTF. CDR3 bases: TGTGCCAGCAGTTTTGACAGGGCCGTCGGTAGCTATGGCTACACCTTC.

The chain carries TRBV7-9 and TRBJ1-2; no reliable D call. The CDR3 runs 13 residues. CDR1 SEHNR and CDR2 FQNEAQ come from the germline V gene (reference sequence). Deletions cut 0 bases from V and 4 bases from J, with 6 bases between. The CDR3 protein is CASSLAQFYGYTF. Written as DNA, the CDR3 is TGTGCCAGCAGCTTAGCACAGTTCTATGGCTACACCTTC.

This clone was seen only a few times. The chain combines TRBV19 with TRBJ1-4; D gene uncertain. Germline V gene data show CDR1 as LNHDA and CDR2 as SQIVND (reference sequence). CDR3 length equals 13 residues. V was pared by 6 bases and J by 7 bases, with 12 bases between. In DNA, the CDR3 is TGTGCCAGTAGCTACCCGGGAGGTGAAAAACTGTTTTTT. Its translation is CASSYPGGEKLFF. The full variable domain, completed using reference TRBV19 and TRBJ1-4, is DGGITQSPKYLFRKEGQNVTLSCEQNLNHDAMYWYRQDPGQGLRLIYYSQIVNDFQKGDIAEGYSVSREKKESFPLTVTSAQKNPTAFYLCASSYPGGEKLFFGSGTQLSVL.

There are a few counts of this clone. The chain joins TRBV7-2 to TRBJ2-5, with a weak D call TRBD2 (5 bases). The CDR3 is made up of 13 amino acids. V was shortened by 4 bases and J by 5 bases, with 11 bases between the two germline ends. Germline CDR1 and CDR2: SGHTA and FQGNSA. The CDR3 region is CASSSGEQETQYF. CDR3 sequence (DNA): TGTGCCAGCAGCTCCGGGGAGCAGGAGACCCAGTACTTC.

This clone was detected only a few times. The chain has TRBV5-6 and TRBJ2-1, with D possibly being TRBD2 (5 bases). V was pared by 2 bases and J by 10 bases, with 19 bases between. The CDR3 totals 15 residues. Germline V gene sequence: CDR1 SGHDT, CDR2 YYEEEE. Written as DNA, the CDR3 is TGTGCCAGCAGCTTTGAATCGAGCTTCCGAGGGGAGCAGTTCTTC. Translating gives CASSFESSFRGEQFF.

V usage is TRBV9 and J usage is TRBJ2-3; no clear D. The CDR3 length is 16 residues. Germline V CDR1 and CDR2: SGDLS, YYNGEE. Trimming pared 0 bases from V and 0 bases from J, leaving 11 bases between. The CDR3 is CASSVVLTTSTDTQYF. CDR3 coding DNA: TGTGCCAGCAGCGTAGTTCTCACTACTAGCACAGATACGCAGTATTTT.

The chain employs TRBV5-4 and TRBJ2-2; D is undetermined. The CDR3 is made up of 14 amino acids. In germline, CDR1 is SGHNT, CDR2 YYREEE (reference sequence). The V gene lost 3 bases and the J gene lost 1 base, with 7 bases spanning the gap. The CDR3 spells CASSSTQNTGELFF. CDR3 in DNA: TGTGCCAGCAGCTCGACTCAGAACACCGGGGAGCTGTTTTTT.

In its sample, this clone was seen a few times. V and J are TRBV29-1 and TRBJ1-5; a weak D match, TRBD1 (5 bases). The CDR3 covers 13 residues. The V gene's germline CDR1 is SQVTM and CDR2 ANQGSEA. V shed 7 bases and J shed 2 bases, with 12 bases lying between them. The CDR3 coding sequence is TGCAGCGCCTCCGGGGGTGGCAATCAGCCCCAGCATTTT. As protein: CSASGGGNQPQHF.

This chain connects TRBV7-3 to TRBJ2-5; D may be TRBD2 (6 bases). The CDR3 extends over 15 amino acids. Germline CDR1 is SGHTA and CDR2 is FQGTGA. Trimming removed 2 bases from V and 1 base from J, with 11 bases in between. The CDR3 region has the DNA TGTGCCAGCAGCTTATCGGGGACTCGCCAAGAGACCCAGTACTTC. As protein: CASSLSGTRQETQYF.

This rearrangement joins TRBV11-2 to TRBJ1-4; 7 positions match TRBD1. Germline lookup yields CDR1 SGHAT and CDR2 FQNNGV. This CDR3 is 15 amino acids long. V lost 2 bases and J lost 2; bases outside the gene matches: 2. The CDR3 protein is CASSLTTGTNEKLFF. The CDR3 bases are TGTGCCAGCAGCTTAACGACAGGGACTAATGAAAAACTGTTTTTT. Filled out from reference TRBV11-2 and TRBJ1-4, the complete variable domain reads EAGVAQSPRYKIIEKRQSVAFWCNPISGHATLYWYQQILGQGPKLLIQFQNNGVVDDSQLPKDRFSAERLKGVDSTLKIQPAKLEDSAVYLCASSLTTGTNEKLFFGSGTQLSVL.

The rearrangement uses TRBV2 and TRBJ2-1; TRBD2 agrees at 9 bases. This CDR3 has 12 amino acids. The germline gives CDR1 SNHLY, CDR2 FYNNEI. The V gene end was trimmed by 5 bases and the J gene end by 13 bases; junction bases not matched to a gene: 6. In nucleotides, the CDR3 is TGTGCCAGCAGTTACGCTAGCGGGAATCAGTTCTTC. Translating it yields CASSYASGNQFF.

This clone was detected only a few times. This chain joins TRBV5-1 and TRBJ2-3; 14 bases are shared with TRBD2. This CDR3 contains 15 residues. The V gene end was trimmed by 4 bases and the J gene end by 8 bases; junction bases not matched to a gene: 6. Per germline, CDR1 SGHRS and CDR2 YFSETQ. DNA for the CDR3: TGCGCCAGCAGCGTGGGACTAGCGGGAGTTGGTACGCAGTATTTT. Its translation: CASSVGLAGVGTQYF.

This clone was counted between two and nine times. The chain combines TRBV5-4 with TRBJ2-7; weak D call: TRBD1 (5 bases). This CDR3 contains 15 residues. The germline V and J ends were trimmed by 5 bases and 2 bases, with 17 bases remaining between them. CDR1 and CDR2 (germline): SGHNT, YYREEE (reference sequence). This CDR3 reads CASSRDGARAYEQYF. In DNA, the CDR3 is TGTGCCAGCAGTCGAGATGGGGCCAGGGCCTACGAGCAGTACTTC.

This clone was detected only a few times. This chain uses TRBV15 with TRBJ1-5; the D gene is possibly TRBD1 (6 bases). The V end lost 5 bases, the J end lost 1 base, and 15 bases lay between the germline ends. Germline loops: CDR1 LNHNV, CDR2 YYDKDF (reference sequence). The CDR3 has 16 amino acids. The CDR3 nucleotides are TGTGCCACCAGCGCCGGGGGGGGCGCGAGCAATCAGCCCCAGCATTTT. Translating gives CATSAGGGASNQPQHF.

This chain uses TRBV4-3 with TRBJ1-4; D may be TRBD1 (6 bases). V lost 1 base and J 5 bases, leaving 17 bases between the germline ends. This CDR3 has 17 residues. Germline V CDR1 and CDR2: LGHNA, YSLEER. Here the CDR3 reads CASSQGRGSPLNEKLFF. The CDR3 coding sequence is TGCGCCAGCAGCCAAGGAAGGGGGAGCCCGCTCAATGAAAAACTGTTTTTT.

This clone has a handful of counts. The rearrangement links TRBV25-1 to TRBJ1-1; weak D call: TRBD1 (6 bases). The V end was cut by 1 base, the J end by 1 base, with 10 bases between. The CDR3 runs to 15 residues. CDR1 is MGHDK, CDR2 SYGVNS, per germline. The CDR3 DNA is TGTGCCAGCAGTGAATTGACAGGCCCGAACACTGAAGCTTTCTTT. It yields the protein CASSELTGPNTEAFF.

This clone was recorded a few times. The CDR3 sequence is CASSLETGDQPQHF. In DNA form, the CDR3 reads TGCGCCAGCAGCTTGGAGACAGGGGATCAGCCCCAGCATTTT. This chain uses TRBV5-1 with TRBJ1-5, with TRBD1 matching 8 bases. Trimming cost V 0 bases and J 5 bases; bases outside gene matches: 1. CDR3 length equals 14 residues. Germline values: CDR1 SGHRS, CDR2 YFSETQ. Looking up the rest from reference TRBV5-1 and TRBJ1-5 gives the full variable domain: KAGVTQTPRYLIKTRGQQVTLSCSPISGHRSVSWYQQTPGQGLQFLFEYFSETQRNKGNFPGRFSGRQFSNSRSEMNVSTLELGDSALYLCASSLETGDQPQHFGDGTRLSIL.

V usage is TRBV5-1 and J usage is TRBJ1-2; no firm D call. CDR1 is SGHRS, CDR2 YFSETQ, per germline. The CDR3 has 14 amino acids. V lost 4 bases and J 5 bases, leaving 15 bases between the germline ends. The CDR3 loop reads CASSPGLVHYGYTF. CDR3 DNA sequence: TGCGCCAGCAGCCCTGGTCTAGTCCATTATGGCTACACCTTC.

This clone has a handful of counts. V usage is TRBV28 and J usage is TRBJ2-1; 7 nucleotides line up with TRBD2. CDR1 is MDHEN, CDR2 SYDVKM, per germline. This CDR3 region has 15 residues. V shed 7 bases, J shed 0 bases, and the junction held 6 bases outside the gene matches. In nucleotides, the CDR3 is TGTGCCAGCACACGAGGCGGGAGCTCCTACAATGAGCAGTTCTTC. Amino acids: CASTRGGSSYNEQFF.

This clone was counted a few times. The V and J genes are TRBV7-9 and TRBJ2-6; TRBD2 matches 7 bases. Germline trimming cut 2 bases from V and 2 bases from J; bases unmatched to any gene: 0. The CDR3 contains 15 residues. Germline CDR1 reads SEHNR; CDR2 reads FQNEAQ (reference sequence). CDR3 region: CASSLRGAGANVLTF. The CDR3 DNA is TGTGCCAGCAGCTTACGGGGGGCTGGGGCCAACGTCCTGACTTTC.